The 8 T cell receptor beta chains below were found in one sample sequenced in a study of OX40 agonist ivuxolimab in advanced cancers. Measured with immunoSEQ multiplex PCR; TCRdb has only the in-frame clones, and not every one. This table has approximately 12,000 clones, roughly 75% appearing once. The sample here was CD4+ or CD8+ T cells sorted from blood, taken in a trial of the OX40 agonist ivuxolimab. These receptors were taken from an adult with an advanced solid tumor such as melanoma, head and neck, liver or kidney cancer.

The V gene is TRBV28, the J gene TRBJ1-5; D unclear. This CDR3 is 14 amino acids long. CDR1 and CDR2 from the germline V gene are MDHEN and SYDVKM. The ends were cut back, 2 bases at V and 1 base at J, with 6 bases in the middle. The CDR3 protein is CASSLGRSNQPQHF. In nucleotides, the CDR3 is TGTGCCAGCAGTTTAGGACGGAGCAATCAGCCCCAGCATTTT.

This clone was counted between two and nine times. This specimen includes other DNA sequences encoding the same CDR3. The chain couples TRBV2 to TRBJ2-6; unclear D gene. The V gene lost 5 bases and the J gene lost 0 bases, with 14 bases spanning the gap. The CDR3 spans 17 residues. CDR1 is SNHLY and CDR2 is FYNNEI in the germline V gene. The CDR3 nucleotides are TGTGCCAGCAGTCGACAAGGGTTAACCTCTGGGGCCAACGTCCTGACTTTC. Its translation is CASSRQGLTSGANVLTF.

The gene calls are TRBV15 and TRBJ2-1; TRBD2 aligns across 9 bases. The V and J ends lost 0 bases and 8 bases, in that order; junction bases with no gene match: 11. Germline V gives CDR1 LNHNV, CDR2 YYDKDF (reference sequence). The CDR3 spans 17 residues. CDR3 protein: CATSRDRFSGSTDEQFF. As DNA, the CDR3 is TGTGCCACCAGCAGAGATCGTTTTAGCGGGAGTACTGATGAGCAGTTCTTC.

This sequence joins TRBV4-1 and TRBJ2-3; TRBD2 matches 13 bases. The CDR3 has 18 residues. With 3 bases clipped from V and 2 bases from J, the junction kept 8 bases outside the gene matches. Germline lookup yields CDR1 MGHRA and CDR2 YSYEKL. The CDR3 DNA sequence: TGCGCCAGCAGCCATAAAAAGGGGACTAGCGGGAACACAGATACGCAGTATTTT. Amino acid sequence: CASSHKKGTSGNTDTQYF.

The chain links TRBV6-5 to TRBJ1-5; D not resolved. Germline CDR1 MNHEY, CDR2 SVGAGI. The CDR3 has 14 amino acids. With 4 bases removed from V and 2 bases from J, the gap between germline ends came to 9 bases. CDR3: CASSFGPGNQPQHF. CDR3 nucleotide sequence: TGTGCCAGCAGTTTTGGACCCGGCAATCAGCCCCAGCATTTT.

This clone has a handful of counts. The gene calls are TRBV28 and TRBJ1-2, with D possibly matching TRBD1 (5 bases). V lost 1 base and J 0 bases, leaving 12 bases between the germline ends. The CDR3 has 16 residues. Germline lookup yields CDR1 MDHEN and CDR2 SYDVKM. This chain's CDR3 is CASSLSPSTANYGYTF. As DNA, the CDR3 is TGTGCCAGCAGTTTATCCCCATCGACAGCTAACTATGGCTACACCTTC.

The chain uses TRBV4-2 and TRBJ2-5; 11 bases agree with TRBD2. V gave up 3 bases and J gave up 3 bases; unmatched junction bases: 3. The germline CDR1 and CDR2 sequences are LGHNA and YNFKEQ. The CDR3 is 15 residues long. The CDR3 bases are TGTGCCAGCAGCCAGGGACTAGCGGAAGAAGAGACCCAGTACTTC. Translated: CASSQGLAEEETQYF.

J is TRBJ1-5 and V is TRBV28; D not resolved. Germline V gene sequence: CDR1 MDHEN, CDR2 SYDVKM. The CDR3 spans 12 residues. The V and J ends lost 1 base and 10 bases respectively, with 8 bases between them. The CDR3 region has the DNA TGTGCCAGCAGTTTATCTACGGGACCCCAGCATTTT. It yields the protein CASSLSTGPQHF.